One sample yielded the 20 T cell receptor beta chains listed below, sequenced in a study of blood T cell repertoires in COVID-19. Sequencing used immunoSEQ multiplex PCR; TCRdb keeps in-frame clones, though not all of them. Among more than 300,000 clones listed, roughly 90% were seen once. The sample was peripheral blood. These receptors all stem from a woman between 65 and 79 years old with COVID-19, enrolled during active disease.

V gene TRBV2 combines with J gene TRBJ1-2; TRBD1 matches 7 bases. V was clipped by 5 bases and J by 4 bases; unmatched bases: 1. The length of the CDR3 is 12 residues. From germline, CDR1 is SNHLY and CDR2 FYNNEI. The CDR3 region is CASSTGVYGYTF. The CDR3 DNA sequence: TGTGCCAGCAGTACAGGGGTCTATGGCTACACCTTC.

This clone was recorded once. The V and J genes are TRBV5-1 and TRBJ1-2, with unresolved D. The CDR3 contains 13 residues. The ends were cut back, 0 bases at V and 1 base at J, with 4 bases in the middle. Germline values: CDR1 SGHRS, CDR2 YFSETQ. For the CDR3, the DNA is TGCGCCAGCAGCTTGGGTCTTAACTATGGCTACACCTTC. Translated: CASSLGLNYGYTF. The variable domain in full, with the rest retrieved from reference TRBV5-1 and TRBJ1-2, is KAGVTQTPRYLIKTRGQQVTLSCSPISGHRSVSWYQQTPGQGLQFLFEYFSETQRNKGNFPGRFSGRQFSNSRSEMNVSTLELGDSALYLCASSLGLNYGYTFGSGTRLTVV.

The V call is TRBV9, the J call TRBJ1-3, with D unclear. The V gene's germline CDR1 is SGDLS and CDR2 YYNGEE. The CDR3 is 12 residues long. Trimming removed 0 bases from V and 8 bases from J, with 6 bases in between. This chain's CDR3 is CASSVGRDTIYF. CDR3 DNA: TGTGCCAGCAGCGTAGGTCGGGACACCATATATTTT.

The chain has TRBV9 and TRBJ2-1; 7 bases align to TRBD2. The CDR3 extends over 13 amino acids. V dropped 4 bases and J dropped 9; count of bases not matched to a gene: 7. Germline CDR1 reads SGDLS; CDR2 reads YYNGEE. The CDR3 region is CASSPRGVTEQFF. The CDR3 bases are TGTGCCAGCAGCCCCCGGGGGGTAACTGAGCAGTTCTTC.

This chain joins TRBV2 and TRBJ2-1, with TRBD1 matching over 7 bases. V gave up 7 bases and J gave up 2 bases; unmatched junction bases: 2. CDR3 length: 13 amino acids. Germline assignment: CDR1 SNHLY and CDR2 FYNNEI. CDR3 region: CASTGTAYNEQFF. The CDR3 bases are TGTGCCAGCACTGGGACAGCCTACAATGAGCAGTTCTTC.

Concerning this clone itself: The same CDR3 is also encoded by other DNA sequences in this sample. The rearrangement joins TRBV4-1 to TRBJ2-7; TRBD2 agrees at 16 bases. Germline lookup yields CDR1 MGHRA and CDR2 YSYEKL. This CDR3 region has 18 residues. With V trimmed by 3 bases and J by 3 bases, 8 bases remained unmatched. This CDR3 reads CASSQPGLAGGTDYEQYF. Written as DNA, the CDR3 is TGCGCCAGCAGCCAGCCGGGACTAGCGGGGGGGACGGACTACGAGCAGTACTTC.

The chain has TRBV4-1 and TRBJ2-7, with D perhaps TRBD2 (5 bases). The V end lost 6 bases, the J end lost 4 bases, and 16 bases lay between the germline ends. Germline CDR1 MGHRA, CDR2 YSYEKL. CDR3 length: 14 amino acids. This CDR3 reads CASSPISGLYEQYF. CDR3 nucleotide sequence: TGCGCCAGCAGTCCTATAAGTGGACTTTACGAGCAGTACTTC.

The rearrangement uses TRBV19 and TRBJ1-3; possibly TRBD1 for D (5 bases). Germline values: CDR1 LNHDA, CDR2 SQIVND (reference sequence). The CDR3 has 17 residues. Trimming shortened V by 6 bases and J by 4 bases, and 22 bases separated the two germline ends. The CDR3 is CASSPGGEGKPGNTIYF. The CDR3 DNA follows: TGTGCCAGTAGCCCCGGGGGGGAAGGGAAGCCAGGAAACACCATATATTTT.

The V and J genes are TRBV5-5 and TRBJ1-2; no reliable D call. This CDR3 region has 15 residues. V dropped 0 bases and J dropped 0 bases, with 9 bases sitting between them. Per germline, CDR1 SGHKS and CDR2 YYEKEE (reference sequence). CDR3 DNA: TGTGCCAGCAGCTTGGGTCGGGGATCTAACTATGGCTACACCTTC. Encoded protein: CASSLGRGSNYGYTF.

The chain couples TRBV29-1 to TRBJ2-5, with 8 bases lining up with TRBD1. The V segment lost 4 bases and the J segment 5 bases; nucleotides outside the gene matches: 6. The CDR3 length is 13 residues. Per the germline V gene, CDR1 is SQVTM and CDR2 is ANQGSEA. DNA for the CDR3: TGCAGCGTTGCTACAGGGGGTGACGAGACCCAGTACTTC. It yields the protein CSVATGGDETQYF.

This clone was counted once. This chain links TRBV6-5 with TRBJ2-1; 9 nucleotides align to TRBD1. Germline V lookup: CDR1 MNHEY, CDR2 SVGAGI. The trim removed 6 bases at V and 8 bases at J, leaving 11 bases unmatched. This CDR3 is built from 15 residues. Here the CDR3 DNA reads TGTGCCAGCAGACCACAGGACAGGGGCCAGGATGAGCAGTTCTTC. It codes for CASRPQDRGQDEQFF.

V and J are TRBV12-3 or TRBV12-4 and TRBJ1-2, with unresolved D. The V gene lost 3 bases and the J gene lost 2 bases, with 7 bases spanning the gap. The CDR3 extends over 13 amino acids. The CDR3 is CASSFAGNYGYTF. The DNA for the CDR3 is TGTGCCAGCAGTTTCGCCGGGAACTATGGCTACACCTTC.

The chain combines TRBV6-5 with TRBJ1-2, with 7 bases lining up with TRBD1. Trimming cost V 4 bases and J 4 bases; bases outside gene matches: 6. This CDR3 region has 14 residues. Germline-derived CDR1 and CDR2 are MNHEY and SVGAGI. For the CDR3, the DNA is TGTGCCAGCAGTTTTACAGGGGATACCTATGGCTACACCTTC. It codes for CASSFTGDTYGYTF.

This sequence joins TRBV10-1 and TRBJ2-4; D is perhaps TRBD2 (5 bases). The CDR3 has 15 residues. Trimming removed 9 bases from V and 2 bases from J, with 17 bases in between. Germline CDR1 and CDR2: WNHNN and SYGVQD (reference sequence). CDR3 sequence reads: CARLTGEVTKNIQYF. The CDR3 nucleotides are TGCGCCAGGCTTACCGGGGAAGTTACCAAAAACATTCAGTACTTC.

The rearrangement uses TRBV29-1 and TRBJ2-2; D perhaps matches TRBD1 (6 bases). CDR1 and CDR2 (germline): SQVTM, ANQGSEA. This CDR3 is built from 14 residues. Trimming removed 1 base from V and 6 bases from J, with 12 bases in between. The CDR3 DNA reads as TGCAGCGTTGAAGGGGGGCGCAAATCCGGGGAGCTGTTTTTT. Residues: CSVEGGRKSGELFF.

The V call is TRBV18, the J call TRBJ2-2; TRBD2 might be the D (5 bases). V was shortened by 2 bases and J by 1 base, with 5 bases between the two germline ends. There are 14 residues in the CDR3. Germline V gene sequence: CDR1 KGHSH, CDR2 LQKENI. The CDR3: CASSPEGNTGELFF. The CDR3 DNA reads TGTGCCAGCTCACCAGAGGGGAACACCGGGGAGCTGTTTTTT.

This clone was counted a single time. The chain joins TRBV18 to TRBJ2-7, with 7 bases aligning to TRBD2. With 3 bases clipped from V and 7 bases from J, the junction kept 6 bases outside the gene matches. The CDR3 spans 13 residues. Germline V gene data show CDR1 as KGHSH and CDR2 as LQKENI. The CDR3: CASSPGPSGEQYF. In nucleotides, the CDR3 is TGTGCCAGCTCACCGGGCCCTAGCGGAGAGCAGTACTTC.

A word on this clone: Other DNA variants within this sample encode the same CDR3. This chain uses TRBV5-1 with TRBJ1-1; perhaps TRBD1 as D (5 bases). This CDR3 has 14 residues. Looked up from germline, CDR1 is SGHRS and CDR2 is YFSETQ. V was pared by 4 bases and J by 1 base, with 11 bases between. The CDR3 region has the DNA TGCGCCAGCAGCCTGACAGTGACGAACACTGAAGCTTTCTTT. This sequence encodes CASSLTVTNTEAFF. The full variable domain, its missing parts supplied by reference TRBV5-1 and TRBJ1-1, is KAGVTQTPRYLIKTRGQQVTLSCSPISGHRSVSWYQQTPGQGLQFLFEYFSETQRNKGNFPGRFSGRQFSNSRSEMNVSTLELGDSALYLCASSLTVTNTEAFFGQGTRLTVV.

The rearrangement uses TRBV7-2 and TRBJ2-1, with TRBD2 matching over 10 bases. This CDR3 region has 15 residues. Germline assignment: CDR1 SGHTA and CDR2 FQGNSA. J gave up 7 bases and V 2 bases, and 5 bases lay outside the gene matches. The DNA for the CDR3 is TGTGCCAGCAGCTTACCTAGCGGGGGTACTAATGAGCAGTTCTTC. This encodes CASSLPSGGTNEQFF.

The gene calls are TRBV6-5 and TRBJ2-7; D is perhaps TRBD1 (5 bases). The CDR3 loop spans 16 amino acids. V lost 2 bases and J 6 bases, leaving 20 bases between the germline ends. Germline V CDR1 and CDR2: MNHEY, SVGAGI. Written as DNA, the CDR3 is TGTGCCAGCAGTTACGCCCTAGACAGCTTCGGAAGCGAGCAGTACTTC. This gives the protein CASSYALDSFGSEQYF.